The 24 T cell receptor beta chains below were found in one sample sequenced in a study of T cells in Graves' hyperthyroidism and ophthalmopathy. Amplification targeted TCR beta CDR3 regions from RNA transcripts. HTBI primers were used for first-round RT-PCR of the TCR CDR3. TCRdb reprocessed the multiplex PCR reads with MiXCR, giving one entry per CDR3 protein. The top ten clones hold about 37% of a sample with some 350,000 distinct CDR3 sequences, roughly an eighth of them seen once. The material sequenced was blood. These receptors all come from a woman aged 35 to 49 with Graves' ophthalmopathy.

This clonotype showed up many times. The V call is TRBV29-1, the J call TRBJ2-1, with a possible D match to TRBD2 (7 bases). Germline CDR1 SQVTM, CDR2 ANQGSEA. The V and J ends lost 6 bases and 5 bases respectively, with 23 bases between them. This CDR3 contains 16 residues. CDR3 nucleotide sequence: TGCAGCGTCGAGAGGGGGGGCGGGGTCGTAAACAATGAGCAGTTCTTC. Protein: CSVERGGGVVNNEQFF.

This rearrangement joins TRBV7-8 to TRBJ2-5; weak D call: TRBD2 (5 bases). CDR3 length equals 14 residues. Trimming shortened V by 1 base and J by 2 bases, and 8 bases separated the two germline ends. Germline CDR1 SGHVS, CDR2 FQNEAQ. The CDR3 here is CASSLGIAQETQYF. The CDR3 DNA is TGTGCCAGCAGCTTAGGGATAGCGCAAGAGACCCAGTACTTC.

In its sample, this clonotype was seen many times. The J gene is TRBJ1-5, the V gene TRBV12-3 or TRBV12-4; D is perhaps TRBD1 (5 bases). Trimming took 5 bases from V and 7 from J, leaving 12 bases between them. This CDR3 is built from 13 residues. CDR3: CASSPQGWQPQHF. CDR3 nucleotide sequence: TGTGCCAGCAGTCCTCAGGGTTGGCAGCCCCAGCATTTT.

This clonotype was counted between two and nine times. The gene calls are TRBV15 and TRBJ1-6; D gene unclear. The germline V gene has CDR1 LNHNV and CDR2 YYDKDF (reference sequence). V lost 3 bases to trimming and J lost 5 bases, with 14 bases between them. This CDR3 is built from 16 residues. This CDR3 reads CATSRTSTKNNSPLHF. The CDR3 nucleotides are TGTGCCACCAGCAGGACTTCGACAAAGAATAATTCACCCCTCCACTTT.

The chain recombines TRBV7-2 with TRBJ2-4; 8 positions match TRBD1. The CDR3 extends over 16 amino acids. With 5 bases clipped from V and 0 bases from J, the junction kept 6 bases outside the gene matches. Germline CDR1 reads SGHTA; CDR2 reads FQGNSA. The CDR3 loop reads CASSPQGGLAKNIQYF. The CDR3 nucleotides are TGTGCCAGCAGCCCACAGGGGGGTTTAGCCAAAAACATTCAGTACTTC.

This clonotype was observed many times. This rearrangement joins TRBV20-1 to TRBJ2-7; D is undetermined. V lost 0 bases and J 0 bases, leaving 21 bases between the germline ends. The CDR3 is 18 residues long. The V gene's germline CDR1 is DFQATT and CDR2 SNEGSKA (reference sequence). The DNA of the CDR3 is TGCAGTGCTAGAGACGGCAACCGATCCCCTTTGACCTCCTACGAGCAGTACTTC. It codes for CSARDGNRSPLTSYEQYF.

V gene TRBV7-2 combines with J gene TRBJ2-7, with 9 bases identical to TRBD2. The germline gives CDR1 SGHTA, CDR2 FQGNSA. V shed 1 base, J shed 0 bases, and the junction held 13 bases outside the gene matches. The CDR3 runs to 19 residues. CDR3 region: CASSLVGVAGASSSYEQYF. As DNA, the CDR3 is TGTGCCAGCAGCTTAGTTGGGGTAGCGGGGGCCTCGAGCTCCTACGAGCAGTACTTC. Supplemented by reference TRBV7-2 and TRBJ2-7, the full variable domain reads GAGVSQSPSNKVTEKGKDVELRCDPISGHTALYWYRQSLGQGLEFLIYFQGNSAPDKSGLPSDRFSAERTGGSVSTLTIQRTQQEDSAVYLCASSLVGVAGASSSYEQYFGPGTRLTVT.

The sample holds many counts of this clonotype. The chain combines TRBV6-1 with TRBJ2-7; 8 bases match TRBD2. The length of the CDR3 is 15 residues. With V trimmed by 6 bases and J by 2 bases, 9 bases remained unmatched. In germline, CDR1 is MNHNS, CDR2 SASEGT. The CDR3 spells CASSGTSGLPYEQYF. The CDR3 nucleotides are TGTGCCAGCAGCGGAACTAGCGGATTACCCTACGAGCAGTACTTC.

This clonotype came up many times. V and J are TRBV6-2 or TRBV6-3 and TRBJ2-1; a weak D match, TRBD2 (7 bases). The V gene's germline CDR1 is MNHEY and CDR2 SVGEGT. The CDR3 length is 14 residues. V shed 6 bases and J shed 4 bases, with 13 bases lying between them. This CDR3 is CASRTGGRYNEQFF. The CDR3, as DNA: TGTGCCAGCAGGACGGGGGGCCGATACAATGAGCAGTTCTTC.

This clonotype was seen many times. This chain connects TRBV20-1 to TRBJ2-7; D call uncertain. Germline loops: CDR1 DFQATT, CDR2 SNEGSKA (reference sequence). V lost 0 bases and J lost 0, with 12 bases in between. The CDR3 runs to 15 residues. CDR3 residues: CSARDWTAGSYEQYF. DNA for the CDR3: TGCAGTGCTAGAGATTGGACGGCTGGCTCCTACGAGCAGTACTTC.

The chain has TRBV19 and TRBJ2-1; 8 positions agree with TRBD2. The CDR3 length is 14 residues. Germline values: CDR1 LNHDA, CDR2 SQIVND (reference sequence). V shed 7 bases and J 5 bases; nucleotides not matched to a gene: 7. CDR3: CASTRRGANNEQFF. The DNA for the CDR3 is TGTGCCAGTACCCGGCGGGGGGCGAACAATGAGCAGTTCTTC.

This clonotype was recorded many times. The gene calls are TRBV25-1 and TRBJ1-5; D uncertain. Trimming pared 5 bases from V and 0 bases from J, leaving 8 bases between. The V gene's germline CDR1 is MGHDK and CDR2 SYGVNS. CDR3 size: 14 residues. The CDR3 sequence: CASSFSDSNQPQHF. In DNA form, the CDR3 reads TGTGCCAGCAGTTTTAGCGATAGCAATCAGCCCCAGCATTTT. Complete variable domain (other parts from reference TRBV25-1 and TRBJ1-5): EADIYQTPRYLVIGTGKKITLECSQTMGHDKMYWYQQDPGMELHLIHYSYGVNSTEKGDLSSESTVSRIRTEHFPLTLESARPSHTSQYLCASSFSDSNQPQHFGDGTRLSIL.

The chain combines TRBV19 with TRBJ1-2; TRBD1 aligns across 7 bases. This CDR3 has 14 residues. CDR1 is LNHDA, CDR2 SQIVND, per germline (reference sequence). V lost 4 bases to trimming and J lost 3 bases; unmatched junction nucleotides: 5. The CDR3 loop is CASSTDREDYGYTF. DNA of the CDR3: TGTGCCAGTAGTACTGACAGGGAGGACTATGGCTACACCTTC.

This clonotype appeared many times. The chain carries TRBV3-1 and TRBJ2-1, with 7 bases matching TRBD1. The V gene end was trimmed by 1 base and the J gene end by 3 bases; junction bases not matched to a gene: 0. This CDR3 spans 14 amino acids. Germline V CDR1 and CDR2: LGHDT, YNNKEL (reference sequence). CDR3 nucleotide sequence: TGTGCCAGCAGCCAAGGGACAGGCTACAATGAGCAGTTCTTC. It translates to CASSQGTGYNEQFF.

This clonotype was detected ten times or more. V gene TRBV19 combines with J gene TRBJ1-1; no firm D call. CDR3 length: 11 amino acids. In germline, CDR1 is LNHDA, CDR2 SQIVND (reference sequence). The V gene lost 4 bases and the J gene lost 8 bases, with 8 bases spanning the gap. The CDR3 spells CASSRLQEAFF. The CDR3 nucleotides are TGTGCCAGTAGTAGGCTGCAAGAAGCTTTCTTT.

Many counts were recorded for this clonotype. This chain links TRBV7-9 with TRBJ2-3; 9 positions agree with TRBD1. Germline V CDR1 and CDR2: SEHNR, FQNEAQ (reference sequence). The CDR3 extends over 15 amino acids. V lost 5 bases and J lost 2; bases outside the gene matches: 5. CDR3 bases: TGTGCCAGCAGCCCCGGGACAGGGAACACAGATACGCAGTATTTT. It translates to CASSPGTGNTDTQYF.

This clonotype was seen a few times. The chain is built from TRBV5-6 and TRBJ1-4, with D uncertain. The germline V gene encodes CDR1 SGHDT and CDR2 YYEEEE. This CDR3 contains 15 residues. Trimming took 4 bases from V and 7 from J, leaving 17 bases between them. This CDR3 is CASSGKPGGFEKLFF. As DNA, the CDR3 is TGTGCCAGCAGCGGGAAGCCAGGAGGTTTTGAAAAACTGTTTTTT.

This clonotype was counted many times. The chain is built from TRBV27 and TRBJ1-1; D unclear. V lost 5 bases to trimming and J lost 4 bases, with 17 bases between them. This CDR3 region has 15 residues. Germline CDR1 reads MNHEY; CDR2 reads SMNVEV (reference sequence). The CDR3 coding sequence is TGTGCCAGCAGTCCCCCGGGGTTTCGGGGCACTGAAGCTTTCTTT. Protein sequence: CASSPPGFRGTEAFF.

The rearrangement links TRBV12-3 or TRBV12-4 to TRBJ1-5, with D uncertain. This CDR3 contains 15 residues. Trimming took 1 base from V and 6 from J, leaving 13 bases between them. CDR3 DNA sequence: TGTGCCAGCAGTTTAGGGTCTCAAGAGGGTCAGCCCCAGCATTTT. Translating gives CASSLGSQEGQPQHF.

This clonotype was seen at least ten times. This chain connects TRBV10-3 to TRBJ2-1, with a tentative D call TRBD1 (5 bases). V gave up 4 bases and J gave up 0 bases, with 7 bases separating them. The germline V gene encodes CDR1 ENHRY and CDR2 SYGVKD. The CDR3 has 14 residues. The CDR3 DNA reads as TGTGCCATCAGTGGACAGAGCTCCTACAATGAGCAGTTCTTC. Amino acid sequence: CAISGQSSYNEQFF.

The V gene is TRBV12-3 or TRBV12-4, the J gene TRBJ1-5, with D uncertain. The CDR3 is 14 amino acids. V was clipped by 5 bases and J by 3 bases, with 11 bases between them. CDR3: CASSLERLNQPQHF. The CDR3 DNA reads as TGTGCCAGCAGTCTGGAGAGACTCAATCAGCCCCAGCATTTT.

This clonotype has only a few counts. The chain has TRBV6-2 or TRBV6-3 and TRBJ2-1; the match to TRBD1 covers 7 bases. Per germline, CDR1 MNHEY and CDR2 SVGEGT. This CDR3 contains 17 residues. The trim removed 5 bases at V and 4 bases at J, leaving 14 bases unmatched. In DNA, the CDR3 is TGTGCCAGCAGTCCCAGCGAAACCGGGACAGCATACAATGAGCAGTTCTTC. Translating gives CASSPSETGTAYNEQFF.

This clonotype has a handful of counts. J is TRBJ2-2 and V is TRBV11-2; TRBD2 agrees at 9 bases. J was trimmed by 4 bases and V by 6 bases; bases with no gene match: 9. Germline V gives CDR1 SGHAT, CDR2 FQNNGV. The CDR3 spans 16 residues. The CDR3 spells CASRILSGSFTGELFF. The CDR3 nucleotides read TGTGCCAGCAGAATCCTTAGCGGGAGTTTCACCGGGGAGCTGTTTTTT. Full variable domain (outside the CDR3, taken from reference TRBV11-2 and TRBJ2-2): EAGVAQSPRYKIIEKRQSVAFWCNPISGHATLYWYQQILGQGPKLLIQFQNNGVVDDSQLPKDRFSAERLKGVDSTLKIQPAKLEDSAVYLCASRILSGSFTGELFFGEGSRLTVL.

This clonotype appeared many times. CDR3 sequence: CASSLARIWRVRSYEQYF. In DNA, the CDR3 is TGTGCCAGCAGTTTAGCGCGAATATGGCGGGTGAGGTCCTACGAGCAGTACTTC. The chain links TRBV12-3 or TRBV12-4 to TRBJ2-7; D might be TRBD2 (5 bases). This CDR3 is 18 amino acids long. Trimming stripped 0 bases from V and 1 base from J, with 19 bases between.